The 20 T cell receptor beta chains below all came from one sample that was sequenced in a study of blood T cell repertoires in COVID-19. Assay used: immunoSEQ multiplex PCR; TCRdb lists only in-frame clones, some missing. The sample lists 450,000 to 500,000 clones, 70% to 90% seen once, with approximately 2.9% in the top ten. Sequenced: peripheral blood. These receptors were collected from a human donor in a cohort sampled during active COVID-19.

The rearrangement joins TRBV9 to TRBJ1-1; D call uncertain. Germline V gives CDR1 SGDLS, CDR2 YYNGEE. The CDR3 covers 14 residues. The V gene lost 0 bases and the J gene lost 1 base, with 7 bases spanning the gap. The CDR3 nucleotides read TGTGCCAGCAGCGTAGATCCCCAGAACACTGAAGCTTTCTTT. Encoded protein: CASSVDPQNTEAFF.

In DNA, the CDR3 is TGTGCCAGCATACCTAGCGGGACACAGAACACCGGGGAGCTGTTTTTT. Translation: CASIPSGTQNTGELFF. The chain combines TRBV7-9 with TRBJ2-2, with 9 bases that match TRBD2. The germline V gene encodes CDR1 SEHNR and CDR2 FQNEAQ (reference sequence). The length of the CDR3 is 16 residues. The V and J ends lost 7 bases and 1 base, in that order; junction bases with no gene match: 7.

The chain couples TRBV9 to TRBJ2-7; 12 positions agree with TRBD1. The CDR3 is 14 residues long. Germline assignment: CDR1 SGDLS and CDR2 YYNGEE. The ends lost 7 bases at V and 5 bases at J; junction bases unmatched: 7. The DNA for the CDR3 is TGTGCCAGCTCATGGGGGACAGGGGGCAACGAGCAGTACTTC. Translating gives CASSWGTGGNEQYF.

Here the CDR3 reads CASSFGTAKNIQYF. Written as DNA, the CDR3 is TGTGCCAGCAGTTTCGGGACAGCGAAAAACATTCAGTACTTC. The gene calls are TRBV28 and TRBJ2-4; 7 bases are a match to TRBD1. V lost 3 bases, J lost 4 bases, and 3 bases stayed unmatched. Germline V lookup: CDR1 MDHEN, CDR2 SYDVKM. The CDR3 is made up of 14 amino acids.

The chain uses TRBV20-1 and TRBJ2-7; D is unresolved. Per germline, CDR1 DFQATT and CDR2 SNEGSKA (reference sequence). Trimming took off 1 base at V and 5 bases at J, with 6 bases between the two ends. This CDR3 has 11 residues. As DNA, the CDR3 is TGCAGTGCTAGAGTCGCGAACGAGCAGTACTTC. Amino acid sequence: CSARVANEQYF.

The chain combines TRBV9 with TRBJ1-1, with D perhaps TRBD1 (5 bases). The CDR3 length is 15 residues. V gave up 3 bases and J gave up 7 bases, with 19 bases separating them. The V gene's germline CDR1 is SGDLS and CDR2 YYNGEE. In DNA, the CDR3 is TGTGCCAGCAGCGATCCCAGGGAGGCCGGGGATGAAGCTTTCTTT. This gives the protein CASSDPREAGDEAFF.

The gene calls are TRBV7-2 and TRBJ2-2, with D possibly TRBD2 on 6 matching bases. Trimming removed 3 bases from V and 6 bases from J, with 11 bases in between. CDR1 is SGHTA and CDR2 is FQGNSA in the germline V gene. The CDR3 sequence is 14 residues long. The CDR3 coding sequence is TGTGCCAGCAGCTTCGGAGGGTGGGCCGGGGAGCTGTTTTTT. Amino acids: CASSFGGWAGELFF.

This chain uses TRBV5-8 with TRBJ1-1, with D possibly being TRBD1 (5 bases). The CDR3 is 14 residues long. V was pared by 1 base and J by 1 base, with 8 bases between. Germline CDR1 SGHTS, CDR2 YDEGEE. CDR3 nucleotide sequence: TGTGCCAGCAGCTTGAACAGGCCGAACACTGAAGCTTTCTTT. Its protein product is CASSLNRPNTEAFF.

This sequence joins TRBV5-5 and TRBJ1-2; D not resolved. This CDR3 is built from 15 residues. Germline assignment: CDR1 SGHKS and CDR2 YYEKEE (reference sequence). V lost 4 bases and J 3 bases, leaving 16 bases between the germline ends. As DNA, the CDR3 is TGTGCCAGCAGCACCTCCGCGGAATTTCACTATGGCTACACCTTC. Translation: CASSTSAEFHYGYTF.

The chain employs TRBV7-9 and TRBJ2-3; TRBD1 matches at 9 bases. The CDR3 runs 16 residues. Per germline, CDR1 SEHNR and CDR2 FQNEAQ (reference sequence). V gave up 1 base and J gave up 0 bases; unmatched junction bases: 2. CDR3 DNA sequence: TGTGCCAGCAGCTTAGGGACAGGGGAAAGCACAGATACGCAGTATTTT. This translates into CASSLGTGESTDTQYF. The variable domain in full, completed from reference TRBV7-9 and TRBJ2-3, reads DTGVSQNPRHKITKRGQNVTFRCDPISEHNRLYWYRQTLGQGPEFLTYFQNEAQLEKSRLLSDRFSAERPKGSFSTLEIQRTEQGDSAMYLCASSLGTGESTDTQYFGPGTRLTVL.

J is TRBJ2-3 and V is TRBV28; 9 bases align to TRBD2. Germline V gene sequence: CDR1 MDHEN, CDR2 SYDVKM. The CDR3 is 14 amino acids. V lost 5 bases, J lost 4 bases, and 4 bases stayed unmatched. CDR3 bases: TGTGCCAGCAGTATAGCGGGAGTAGCAGATACGCAGTATTTT. Translating it yields CASSIAGVADTQYF.

The J gene is TRBJ1-4, the V gene TRBV15, with a possible D match to TRBD1 (6 bases). Trimming shortened V by 0 bases and J by 6 bases, and 14 bases separated the two germline ends. From germline, CDR1 is LNHNV and CDR2 YYDKDF (reference sequence). There are 16 residues in the CDR3. The CDR3 loop reads CATSRDVRGKDEKLFF. The CDR3 DNA reads TGTGCCACCAGCAGAGATGTGAGGGGGAAAGATGAAAAACTGTTTTTT.

V usage is TRBV19 and J usage is TRBJ1-1, with D possibly TRBD1 on 5 matching bases. Per the germline V gene, CDR1 is LNHDA and CDR2 is SQIVND (reference sequence). This CDR3 is built from 14 residues. Between the trimmed V and J ends, which lost 3 bases and 1 base, there was a span of 9 bases. As DNA, the CDR3 is TGTGCCAGTAGTATGTTGGGGCCGAACACTGAAGCTTTCTTT. It translates to CASSMLGPNTEAFF.

The rearrangement links TRBV2 to TRBJ2-7; 8 bases line up with TRBD1. Germline assignment: CDR1 SNHLY and CDR2 FYNNEI. CDR3 length equals 13 residues. After removal of 7 bases from V and 3 bases from J, the junction contained 5 bases not matched to a gene. The CDR3 coding sequence is TGTGCCAGCACCCGGACAGGGCGCTACGAGCAGTACTTC. It encodes CASTRTGRYEQYF.

The chain has TRBV9 and TRBJ1-1, with TRBD1 matching 8 bases. The CDR3 has 16 residues. V lost 3 bases to trimming and J lost 7 bases; unmatched junction nucleotides: 14. Germline loops: CDR1 SGDLS, CDR2 YYNGEE. The CDR3 is CASSERIQGARLEAFF. The CDR3 DNA is TGTGCCAGCAGCGAACGGATCCAGGGGGCGCGCCTTGAAGCTTTCTTT.

The rearrangement links TRBV4-2 to TRBJ2-3; 10 bases fit TRBD2. Germline CDR1 is LGHNA and CDR2 is YNFKEQ. The junction had 9 bases not matched to a gene; V was cut back by 0 bases and J by 3 bases. The CDR3 contains 18 residues. CDR3 sequence reads: CASSQDAAGGPSTDTQYF. The CDR3, as DNA: TGTGCCAGCAGCCAAGACGCAGCGGGAGGGCCCTCGACAGATACGCAGTATTTT.

The V and J genes are TRBV7-2 and TRBJ1-4, with a tentative D call TRBD1 (6 bases). Trimming cost V 2 bases and J 8 bases, with 9 bases left between them. This CDR3 has 13 amino acids. The germline V gene has CDR1 SGHTA and CDR2 FQGNSA. This CDR3 is CASSLNGGEKLFF. DNA for the CDR3: TGTGCCAGCAGCTTAAATGGGGGCGAAAAACTGTTTTTT.

CDR3 in amino acids: CASSIVAGDDTEAFF. The DNA of the CDR3 is TGTGCCAGTAGTATAGTCGCAGGGGATGACACTGAAGCTTTCTTT. J is TRBJ1-1 and V is TRBV19, with D maybe TRBD1 (6 bases). The CDR3 loop spans 15 amino acids. Trimming pared 1 base from V and 3 bases from J, leaving 12 bases between. Per germline, CDR1 LNHDA and CDR2 SQIVND (reference sequence). The full variable domain, with the rest looked up from reference TRBV19 and TRBJ1-1, is DGGITQSPKYLFRKEGQNVTLSCEQNLNHDAMYWYRQDPGQGLRLIYYSQIVNDFQKGDIAEGYSVSREKKESFPLTVTSAQKNPTAFYLCASSIVAGDDTEAFFGQGTRLTVV.

The V and J genes are TRBV5-1 and TRBJ1-3; D possibly corresponds to TRBD1 (5 bases). The CDR3 is 17 residues long. Germline CDR1 reads SGHRS; CDR2 reads YFSETQ. With 4 bases removed from V and 1 base from J, the gap between germline ends came to 18 bases. The CDR3 DNA reads as TGCGCCAGCAGCCCGGGGGGTCAGGGATTATCTGGAAACACCATATATTTT. Residues: CASSPGGQGLSGNTIYF.

This clone came up once. This chain connects TRBV6-2 or TRBV6-3 to TRBJ2-7, with D maybe TRBD1 (5 bases). V shed 0 bases and J shed 5 bases, with 14 bases lying between them. Germline CDR1 MNHEY, CDR2 SVGEGT. CDR3 size: 15 residues. The CDR3 DNA reads as TGTGCCAGCAGTTACTCGAAGGCCAGGGCCCACGAGCAGTACTTC. It specifies CASSYSKARAHEQYF.